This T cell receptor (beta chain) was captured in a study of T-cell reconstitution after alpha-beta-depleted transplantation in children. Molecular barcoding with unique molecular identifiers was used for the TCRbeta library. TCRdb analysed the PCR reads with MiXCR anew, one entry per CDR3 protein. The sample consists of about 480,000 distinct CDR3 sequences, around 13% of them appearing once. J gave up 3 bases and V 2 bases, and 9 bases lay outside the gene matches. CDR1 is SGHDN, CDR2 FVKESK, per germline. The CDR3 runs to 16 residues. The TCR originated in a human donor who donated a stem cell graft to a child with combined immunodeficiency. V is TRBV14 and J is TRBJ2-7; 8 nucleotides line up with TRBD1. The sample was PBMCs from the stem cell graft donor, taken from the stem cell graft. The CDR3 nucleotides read TGTGCCAGCAGCCAATCACGGACAGGGAGCTACTACGAGCAGTACTTC. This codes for CASSQSRTGSYYEQYF.